The 24 T cell receptor beta chains listed next were all sequenced from one sample in a study of blood T cell repertoires in COVID-19. Generated by immunoSEQ multiplex PCR, the TCRdb table keeps only in-frame clones and is missing some. This table has over 350,000 clones, about nine tenths appearing once. Input material: peripheral blood. These receptors were taken from a woman younger than 45 with active or convalescent COVID-19.

V gene TRBV6-5 combines with J gene TRBJ2-2; 7 bases are a match to TRBD1. The trim removed 0 bases at V and 3 bases at J, leaving 4 bases unmatched. The CDR3 totals 16 residues. Per germline, CDR1 MNHEY and CDR2 SVGAGI. In nucleotides, the CDR3 is TGTGCCAGCAGTTACTCGACAGGGTCGTACACCGGGGAGCTGTTTTTT. Protein sequence: CASSYSTGSYTGELFF.

The rearrangement joins TRBV29-1 to TRBJ1-1, with 9 bases fitting TRBD1. The CDR3 is made up of 13 amino acids. Unmatched junction bases numbered 11, after V lost 4 bases and J lost 11 bases. Germline loops: CDR1 SQVTM, CDR2 ANQGSEA. CDR3 coding DNA: TGCAGCGTTGGCGGGGGACAGGGAGAGGATGCTTTCTTT. It is translated as CSVGGGQGEDAFF.

The chain recombines TRBV19 with TRBJ1-6; 8 bases line up with TRBD1. CDR1 is LNHDA and CDR2 is SQIVND in the germline V gene (reference sequence). The ends lost 3 bases at V and 4 bases at J; junction bases unmatched: 2. This CDR3 has 15 amino acids. CDR3 residues: CASSIDRGYNSPLHF. CDR3 coding DNA: TGTGCCAGTAGTATTGACAGGGGATATAATTCACCCCTCCACTTT.

This clone appeared once. The genes are TRBV2 and TRBJ1-1, with 8 bases that match TRBD1. After removal of 4 bases from V and 4 bases from J, the junction contained 11 bases not matched to a gene. Germline lookup yields CDR1 SNHLY and CDR2 FYNNEI. CDR3 size: 16 residues. The CDR3 spells CASSGGDRGDGTEAFF. The CDR3 region has the DNA TGTGCCAGCAGTGGGGGAGACAGGGGTGACGGCACTGAAGCTTTCTTT. Based on the CDR3 plus reference TRBV2 and TRBJ1-1, the full variable domain is EPEVTQTPSHQVTQMGQEVILRCVPISNHLYFYWYRQILGQKVEFLVSFYNNEISEKSEIFDDQFSVERPDGSNFTLKIRSTKLEDSAMYFCASSGGDRGDGTEAFFGQGTRLTVV.

This chain uses TRBV7-9 with TRBJ1-2, with 8 positions matching TRBD1. The CDR3 runs to 14 residues. The V gene's germline CDR1 is SEHNR and CDR2 FQNEAQ (reference sequence). The trim removed 1 base at V and 8 bases at J, leaving 6 bases unmatched. The CDR3 is CASSLEDRALGYTF. The DNA for the CDR3 is TGTGCCAGCAGCTTAGAGGACAGGGCCTTGGGCTACACCTTC. Combining the CDR3 with reference TRBV7-9 and TRBJ1-2 gives the whole variable domain DTGVSQNPRHKITKRGQNVTFRCDPISEHNRLYWYRQTLGQGPEFLTYFQNEAQLEKSRLLSDRFSAERPKGSFSTLEIQRTEQGDSAMYLCASSLEDRALGYTFGSGTRLTVV.

This chain connects TRBV7-9 to TRBJ1-4, with 7 bases fitting TRBD1. The CDR3 loop spans 14 amino acids. Germline loops: CDR1 SEHNR, CDR2 FQNEAQ (reference sequence). V was clipped by 1 base and J by 9 bases; unmatched bases: 5. The CDR3 nucleotides read TGTGCCAGCAGCTTAGGTCAGGGGGAGCAAAAACTGTTTTTT. Translated: CASSLGQGEQKLFF. Variable domain in full (rest from reference TRBV7-9 and TRBJ1-4): DTGVSQNPRHKITKRGQNVTFRCDPISEHNRLYWYRQTLGQGPEFLTYFQNEAQLEKSRLLSDRFSAERPKGSFSTLEIQRTEQGDSAMYLCASSLGQGEQKLFFGSGTQLSVL.

This clone was seen just once. J is TRBJ2-7 and V is TRBV2, with TRBD2 matching 10 bases. V shed 3 bases and J 1 base; nucleotides not matched to a gene: 9. Per germline, CDR1 SNHLY and CDR2 FYNNEI. The CDR3 extends over 17 amino acids. CDR3 in DNA: TGTGCCAGCAGTGAGGGCGGTCCTAGCGGGGGATCCTACGAGCAGTACTTC. Translated, it gives CASSEGGPSGGSYEQYF.

The genes are TRBV7-6 and TRBJ2-2; TRBD2 might be the D (5 bases). V shed 5 bases and J shed 3 bases, with 10 bases lying between them. The CDR3 spans 14 residues. CDR1 SGHVS and CDR2 FNYEAQ come from the germline V gene. CDR3 coding DNA: TGTGCCAGCAGCCCAACTAGACACACCGGGGAGCTGTTTTTT. The encoded protein is CASSPTRHTGELFF.

The V gene is TRBV19, the J gene TRBJ2-1; TRBD2 aligns across 9 bases. With V trimmed by 3 bases and J by 5 bases, 5 bases remained unmatched. In germline, CDR1 is LNHDA, CDR2 SQIVND (reference sequence). The CDR3 totals 15 residues. CDR3 in amino acids: CASSIYAGGHNEQFF. CDR3 DNA sequence: TGTGCCAGTAGTATCTATGCGGGAGGGCACAATGAGCAGTTCTTC.

V and J are TRBV9 and TRBJ2-5, with TRBD2 matching over 13 bases. Germline V gives CDR1 SGDLS, CDR2 YYNGEE. The CDR3 totals 16 residues. The V and J ends lost 3 bases and 5 bases, in that order; junction bases with no gene match: 7. CDR3 sequence: CASSAGLAGVGETQYF. Written as DNA, the CDR3 is TGTGCCAGCAGCGCCGGACTAGCGGGAGTCGGGGAGACCCAGTACTTC.

This clone showed up just once. The CDR3 protein is CASSPGTKPYEQYF. The CDR3 nucleotides are TGTGCCAGCAGCCCCGGGACTAAGCCCTACGAGCAGTACTTC. J is TRBJ2-7 and V is TRBV7-9; the match to TRBD2 covers 7 bases. The V gene end was trimmed by 5 bases and the J gene end by 2 bases; junction bases not matched to a gene: 6. The V gene's germline CDR1 is SEHNR and CDR2 FQNEAQ (reference sequence). This CDR3 is built from 14 residues.

The rearrangement links TRBV4-1 to TRBJ2-7; D might be TRBD2 (6 bases). Trimming left V 1 base short and J 3 bases short, with 19 bases between. This CDR3 contains 17 residues. Germline V gene data show CDR1 as MGHRA and CDR2 as YSYEKL. The CDR3 region has the DNA TGCGCCAGCAGCCAAGTTTTCGGCCGGGACTCTCTCTACGAGCAGTACTTC. This translates into CASSQVFGRDSLYEQYF.

V usage is TRBV19 and J usage is TRBJ1-1; D gene uncertain. Germline lookup yields CDR1 LNHDA and CDR2 SQIVND (reference sequence). The CDR3 has 12 amino acids. Between the trimmed V and J ends, which lost 6 bases and 1 base, there was a span of 6 bases. The CDR3 DNA follows: TGTGCCAGTAGACCTACGAACACTGAAGCTTTCTTT. The encoded protein is CASRPTNTEAFF.

The chain has TRBV9 and TRBJ2-3; 7 bases are shared with TRBD1. This CDR3 region has 15 residues. Unmatched junction bases numbered 6, after V lost 4 bases and J lost 1 base. Germline CDR1 is SGDLS and CDR2 is YYNGEE. Here the CDR3 reads CASSSIQGRTDTQYF. The CDR3 DNA reads as TGTGCCAGCAGCTCCATACAGGGGCGCACAGATACGCAGTATTTT.

This clone was detected a few times. J is TRBJ1-1 and V is TRBV13; TRBD1 matches 7 bases. This CDR3 spans 17 amino acids. CDR1 is PRHDT and CDR2 is FYEKMQ in the germline V gene (reference sequence). Trimming cost V 5 bases and J 5 bases; bases outside gene matches: 17. CDR3 sequence reads: CASSKTGAGRRTTEAFF. The CDR3 DNA reads as TGTGCCAGCAGCAAAACAGGGGCCGGTAGGCGAACAACTGAAGCTTTCTTT. Variable domain in full (rest from reference TRBV13 and TRBJ1-1): AAGVIQSPRHLIKEKRETATLKCYPIPRHDTVYWYQQGPGQDPQFLISFYEKMQSDKGSIPDRFSAQQFSDYHSELNMSSLELGDSALYFCASSKTGAGRRTTEAFFGQGTRLTVV.

The chain links TRBV18 to TRBJ2-7; 9 nucleotides match TRBD1. CDR1 KGHSH and CDR2 LQKENI come from the germline V gene. The V gene end was trimmed by 4 bases and the J gene end by 6 bases; junction bases not matched to a gene: 7. The CDR3 has 14 residues. The CDR3, as DNA: TGTGCCAGCTCACAACCCGGGACAGGGCGCGAGCAGTACTTC. This encodes CASSQPGTGREQYF. The variable domain in full, completed from reference TRBV18 and TRBJ2-7, reads NAGVMQNPRHLVRRRGQEARLRCSPMKGHSHVYWYRQLPEEGLKFMVYLQKENIIDESGMPKERFSAEFPKEGPSILRIQQVVRGDSAAYFCASSQPGTGREQYFGPGTRLTVT.

This rearrangement joins TRBV29-1 to TRBJ1-1, with D possibly TRBD1 on 6 matching bases. The CDR3 spans 13 residues. V was trimmed by 8 bases and J by 3 bases, leaving 16 bases between them. In germline, CDR1 is SQVTM, CDR2 ANQGSEA. CDR3 sequence (DNA): TGCAGCCACCTCCGGGGGGCAGACACTGAAGCTTTCTTT. It yields the protein CSHLRGADTEAFF.

The V and J genes are TRBV10-1 and TRBJ1-6; no definite D call. The CDR3 is 13 amino acids. The V end was cut by 3 bases, the J end by 8 bases, with 8 bases between. Germline loops: CDR1 WNHNN, CDR2 SYGVQD (reference sequence). This CDR3 reads CASSDRVDSPLHF. The DNA for the CDR3 is TGCGCCAGCAGTGACCGGGTGGATTCACCCCTCCACTTT.

J is TRBJ2-5 and V is TRBV4-1, with D tentatively TRBD2 (7 bases). CDR3 length equals 15 residues. V lost 0 bases and J lost 5, with 13 bases in between. Germline values: CDR1 MGHRA, CDR2 YSYEKL. Here the CDR3 reads CASSQDSGGAETQYF. As DNA, the CDR3 is TGCGCCAGCAGCCAAGATTCGGGGGGCGCGGAGACCCAGTACTTC.

Comments on this clone: Other nucleotide sequences in the sample specify the same CDR3. V is TRBV6-5 and J is TRBJ2-3; D may be TRBD2 (6 bases). Trimming left V 6 bases short and J 3 bases short, with 10 bases between. The CDR3 is 13 amino acids. Germline CDR1 is MNHEY and CDR2 is SVGAGI. The DNA for the CDR3 is TGTGCCAGCAGACTAGCCGGGACAGATACGCAGTATTTT. Protein product: CASRLAGTDTQYF.

V is TRBV14 and J is TRBJ2-1; 7 bases align to TRBD2. This CDR3 comprises 17 residues. CDR1 is SGHDN and CDR2 is FVKESK in the germline V gene. V gave up 1 base and J gave up 4 bases; unmatched junction bases: 10. As DNA, the CDR3 is TGTGCCAGCAGCCAAGGCCCTAGCGGAAGCCTGTACAATGAGCAGTTCTTC. Translating gives CASSQGPSGSLYNEQFF.

The sample holds a few counts of this clone. The rearrangement uses TRBV5-1 and TRBJ1-2, with 7 bases that match TRBD1. CDR1 and CDR2 from the germline V gene are SGHRS and YFSETQ. The J segment lost 4 bases and the V segment lost 0 bases, leaving 3 bases of the junction unmatched. This CDR3 region has 14 residues. The CDR3 loop reads CASSLDAGGYGYTF. Here the CDR3 DNA reads TGCGCCAGCAGCTTGGATGCAGGGGGCTATGGCTACACCTTC.

The chain is built from TRBV3-1 (or the pseudogene TRBV3-2) and TRBJ2-1, with TRBD2 identical over 7 bases. With V trimmed by 5 bases and J by 2 bases, 9 bases remained unmatched. Looked up from germline, CDR1 is LGHDT and CDR2 is YNNKEL (reference sequence). The CDR3 is 16 residues long. The CDR3: CASSTAGLAAYNEQFF. CDR3 in DNA: TGTGCCAGCAGCACCGCGGGGCTAGCGGCCTACAATGAGCAGTTCTTC.

The chain links TRBV2 to TRBJ1-3; D not resolved. V was clipped by 10 bases and J by 0 bases, with 13 bases between them. This CDR3 region has 14 residues. Germline assignment: CDR1 SNHLY and CDR2 FYNNEI. The CDR3 nucleotides read TGTGCCAAGGGAGCGGGGAGCTCTGGAAACACCATATATTTT. It is translated as CAKGAGSSGNTIYF.